This is a list of T cell receptor beta chains from one sample in a study of T cell repertoires in ileal Crohn's disease. The data were produced by immunoSEQ multiplex PCR, yet TCRdb's version contains in-frame clones alone and is incomplete. The sample lists roughly 5,200 clones, about four fifths occurring once. Sequenced sample: ileal tissue. These TCRs come from an adult with Crohn's disease. The CDR3 runs from the conserved cysteine through the conserved F or W. The order of the fields is CDR3 DNA, CDR3 protein, D gene, CDR3 length, V gene, clone size, J gene. A D gene is named only where the DNA matches it firmly. Clone size is given for some rows only: seen once, a few or many times, or a class if the clone is expanded.

cdr3_nt: TGTGCCAGCAGCATTAGCGGGGGGGCAGAAGATACGCAGTATTTT
cdr3_aa: CASSISGGAEDTQYF
d_call: TRBD2
cdr3_length: 15
v_call: TRBV5-4
clone_size: -
j_call: TRBJ2-3

cdr3_nt: TGTGCCATCAGTGAGGGGACGGCGGGATCACCCCTCCACTTT
cdr3_aa: CAISEGTAGSPLHF
d_call: -
cdr3_length: 14
v_call: TRBV10-3
clone_size: -
j_call: TRBJ1-6

cdr3_nt: TGTGCCTGGAGTGCCCACTACGAGCAGTACTTC
cdr3_aa: CAWSAHYEQYF
d_call: -
cdr3_length: 11
v_call: TRBV30
clone_size: few
j_call: TRBJ2-7

cdr3_nt: TGTGCCAGCAGGAGAGGGCAGGATGATCGGCCCCAGCATTTT
cdr3_aa: CASRRGQDDRPQHF
d_call: -
cdr3_length: 14
v_call: TRBV6-6
clone_size: -
j_call: TRBJ1-5

cdr3_nt: TGCGCCAGCAGCGCCGGGGACAGACTAAACACCGGGGAGCTGTTTTTT
cdr3_aa: CASSAGDRLNTGELFF
d_call: TRBD1
cdr3_length: 16
v_call: TRBV5-1
clone_size: -
j_call: TRBJ2-2

cdr3_nt: TGTGCCAGCAGCTTAATCGCGCGGGGCGGTGAAAAACTGTTTTTT
cdr3_aa: CASSLIARGGEKLFF
d_call: -
cdr3_length: 15
v_call: TRBV7-9
clone_size: -
j_call: TRBJ1-4

cdr3_nt: TGTGCCAGCAGTTGGGGCAGGGGGCTAAGTGGCTACACCTTC
cdr3_aa: CASSWGRGLSGYTF
d_call: TRBD1
cdr3_length: 14
v_call: TRBV28
clone_size: few
j_call: TRBJ1-2

cdr3_nt: TGCGCCAGCAGCTTGGACGGGTCGAGGGTCTATGGCTACACCTTC
cdr3_aa: CASSLDGSRVYGYTF
d_call: -
cdr3_length: 15
v_call: TRBV5-1
clone_size: few
j_call: TRBJ1-2

cdr3_nt: TGCGCCAGCAGCCCGGGACAGAATAATGAAAAACTGTTTTTT
cdr3_aa: CASSPGQNNEKLFF
d_call: TRBD1
cdr3_length: 14
v_call: TRBV5-1
clone_size: -
j_call: TRBJ1-4

cdr3_nt: TGTGCCAGCAGCGTGGACAGGGGTGGGGAAAAACTGTTTTTT
cdr3_aa: CASSVDRGGEKLFF
d_call: TRBD1
cdr3_length: 14
v_call: TRBV5-4
clone_size: few
j_call: TRBJ1-4

cdr3_nt: TGTGCCAGCAGCTTGATGGGACAGGAAACGTTCTTTGCCTACCCCTTC
cdr3_aa: CASSLMGQETFFAYPF
d_call: TRBD1
cdr3_length: 16
v_call: TRBV5-6
clone_size: -
j_call: TRBJ2-7

cdr3_nt: TGTGCCAGTAGTTCCGGACAGGTTAATCGTATCTATGGCTACACCTTC
cdr3_aa: CASSSGQVNRIYGYTF
d_call: TRBD1
cdr3_length: 16
v_call: TRBV19
clone_size: -
j_call: TRBJ1-2

cdr3_nt: TGTGCCAGCAGCGATCCGACAGGGGGGAACACTGAAGCTTTCTTT
cdr3_aa: CASSDPTGGNTEAFF
d_call: TRBD1
cdr3_length: 15
v_call: TRBV5-6
clone_size: once
j_call: TRBJ1-1

cdr3_nt: TGCGCCAGCAGGGGGGGGGCCTCCCTAGGAGGCTACACCTTC
cdr3_aa: CASRGGASLGGYTF
d_call: -
cdr3_length: 14
v_call: TRBV5-1
clone_size: few
j_call: TRBJ1-2

cdr3_nt: TGTGCCAGCAGCAATATCGGACAGGGAAGGGAAAAACTGTTTTTT
cdr3_aa: CASSNIGQGREKLFF
d_call: TRBD1
cdr3_length: 15
v_call: TRBV11-2
clone_size: -
j_call: TRBJ1-4

cdr3_nt: TGTGCCACCAGCAGAGGGAGGGGAGAGGGCACAGATACGCAGTATTTT
cdr3_aa: CATSRGRGEGTDTQYF
d_call: -
cdr3_length: 16
v_call: TRBV15
clone_size: -
j_call: TRBJ2-3

cdr3_nt: TGTGCCAGCAGAACCGACAGGCCCTACGTCGTCCAGTACTTC
cdr3_aa: CASRTDRPYVVQYF
d_call: -
cdr3_length: 14
v_call: TRBV9
clone_size: -
j_call: TRBJ2-5

cdr3_nt: TGTGCCAGCAGCTTAGACAGATCTTACGAGCAGTACTTC
cdr3_aa: CASSLDRSYEQYF
d_call: -
cdr3_length: 13
v_call: TRBV7-2
clone_size: -
j_call: TRBJ2-7

cdr3_nt: TGTGCCAGCTCACCAGATAGACAGGGGCCCCACGAGCAGTACTTC
cdr3_aa: CASSPDRQGPHEQYF
d_call: TRBD1
cdr3_length: 15
v_call: TRBV18
clone_size: -
j_call: TRBJ2-7

cdr3_nt: TGTGCCAGCAGCCCCAGTCCGGGGACAGACTATGGCTACACCTTC
cdr3_aa: CASSPSPGTDYGYTF
d_call: TRBD1
cdr3_length: 15
v_call: TRBV9
clone_size: -
j_call: TRBJ1-2

cdr3_nt: TGTGCCAGCGGACCGGGGACTAGCGGGGCTGCGCAGTTCTTC
cdr3_aa: CASGPGTSGAAQFF
d_call: TRBD2
cdr3_length: 14
v_call: TRBV6-5
clone_size: -
j_call: TRBJ2-1

cdr3_nt: TGTGCCCCGCATTGGAGCTCCTACGAGCAGTACTTC
cdr3_aa: CAPHWSSYEQYF
d_call: -
cdr3_length: 12
v_call: TRBV10-3
clone_size: -
j_call: TRBJ2-7

cdr3_nt: TGCAGCGTCCGGGACAGCACTAACTATGGCTACACCTTC
cdr3_aa: CSVRDSTNYGYTF
d_call: TRBD1
cdr3_length: 13
v_call: TRBV29-1
clone_size: -
j_call: TRBJ1-2

cdr3_nt: TGTGCCAGCAGCTTAGATCTAGCGGAGGGCAAGTACTTC
cdr3_aa: CASSLDLAEGKYF
d_call: TRBD2
cdr3_length: 13
v_call: TRBV11-2
clone_size: -
j_call: TRBJ2-7

cdr3_nt: TGTGCCAGCAGCGGTCCCGGGACAGGGTCAGGAGATACGCAGTATTTT
cdr3_aa: CASSGPGTGSGDTQYF
d_call: TRBD1
cdr3_length: 16
v_call: TRBV7-8
clone_size: once
j_call: TRBJ2-3

cdr3_nt: TGCGCCAGCAGCTCCGGACAGGGGGGTAACACTGGGTCGAACACTGAAGCTTTCTTT
cdr3_aa: CASSSGQGGNTGSNTEAFF
d_call: TRBD1
cdr3_length: 19
v_call: TRBV5-1
clone_size: once
j_call: TRBJ1-1

cdr3_nt: TGTGCCAGCAGCTTGGGCCCGGGGGAACTTCGTGAGCAGTTCTTC
cdr3_aa: CASSLGPGELREQFF
d_call: -
cdr3_length: 15
v_call: TRBV5-6
clone_size: -
j_call: TRBJ2-1

cdr3_nt: TGTGCCAGCAGCCCAGACTGGCAAGAGACCCAGTACTTC
cdr3_aa: CASSPDWQETQYF
d_call: -
cdr3_length: 13
v_call: TRBV27
clone_size: -
j_call: TRBJ2-5

cdr3_nt: TGTGCCAGTAGTATGGACAAGAGCTCTGGGGCCAACGTCCTGACTTTC
cdr3_aa: CASSMDKSSGANVLTF
d_call: -
cdr3_length: 16
v_call: TRBV19
clone_size: -
j_call: TRBJ2-6

cdr3_nt: TGTGCCAGCAGCCCCTACGGGACTGGAACCTACGAGCAGTACTTC
cdr3_aa: CASSPYGTGTYEQYF
d_call: -
cdr3_length: 15
v_call: TRBV5-4
clone_size: few
j_call: TRBJ2-7

cdr3_nt: TGTGCCAGCTCACCGAAGACAAGCGGGGAGCAGTTCTTC
cdr3_aa: CASSPKTSGEQFF
d_call: -
cdr3_length: 13
v_call: TRBV18
clone_size: few
j_call: TRBJ2-1

cdr3_nt: TGTGCCAGCAGGCCGGGGAAGAGCTCCTACAATGAGCAGTTCTTC
cdr3_aa: CASRPGKSSYNEQFF
d_call: -
cdr3_length: 15
v_call: TRBV7-2
clone_size: -
j_call: TRBJ2-1

cdr3_nt: TGCGCCAGCAGCCAATCTCCGGGGGGGGGAACTAATGAAAAACTGTTTTTT
cdr3_aa: CASSQSPGGGTNEKLFF
d_call: -
cdr3_length: 17
v_call: TRBV4-3
clone_size: -
j_call: TRBJ1-4

cdr3_nt: TGTGCTAGCAGCTTTACTAGCGGGCCGGTGGAGACCCAGTACTTC
cdr3_aa: CASSFTSGPVETQYF
d_call: TRBD2
cdr3_length: 15
v_call: TRBV7-7
clone_size: -
j_call: TRBJ2-5

cdr3_nt: TGTGCCTGGGCTGGATCCTGGGGCCAAAAAAAAGAGACCCAGTACTTC
cdr3_aa: CAWAGSWGQKKETQYF
d_call: -
cdr3_length: 16
v_call: TRBV30
clone_size: -
j_call: TRBJ2-5

cdr3_nt: TGCGCCAGCAGCCCCCGGGAAAGGGTGGGATATGGCTACACCTTC
cdr3_aa: CASSPRERVGYGYTF
d_call: -
cdr3_length: 15
v_call: TRBV4-1
clone_size: -
j_call: TRBJ1-2

cdr3_nt: TGTGCCAGCAGCTTAACGGAGGACAGGGACGCTGAAGCTTTCTTT
cdr3_aa: CASSLTEDRDAEAFF
d_call: TRBD1
cdr3_length: 15
v_call: TRBV7-3
clone_size: -
j_call: TRBJ1-1

cdr3_nt: TGTGCCAGCTCATCCCCTAGCGGGAGGGCCAACTACAATGAGCAGTTCTTC
cdr3_aa: CASSSPSGRANYNEQFF
d_call: TRBD2
cdr3_length: 17
v_call: TRBV18
clone_size: few
j_call: TRBJ2-1

cdr3_nt: TGTGCCTGGAGTGGAGGGGGCGACGAGCAGTACTTC
cdr3_aa: CAWSGGGDEQYF
d_call: TRBD1
cdr3_length: 12
v_call: TRBV30
clone_size: few
j_call: TRBJ2-7

cdr3_nt: TGTGCCAGTAGTATAAGGGACAGGGTTGGGCAGCCCCAGCATTTT
cdr3_aa: CASSIRDRVGQPQHF
d_call: TRBD1
cdr3_length: 15
v_call: TRBV19
clone_size: once
j_call: TRBJ1-5

cdr3_nt: TGTGCCTCCGGACGGGAGCGGTATGAGACCCAGTACTTC
cdr3_aa: CASGRERYETQYF
d_call: -
cdr3_length: 13
v_call: TRBV15
clone_size: once
j_call: TRBJ2-5

cdr3_nt: TGCGCCAGCAGCCAAGGCCCACAGGGAATCGACGAGCAGTACTTC
cdr3_aa: CASSQGPQGIDEQYF
d_call: -
cdr3_length: 15
v_call: TRBV4-1
clone_size: -
j_call: TRBJ2-7

cdr3_nt: TGTGCCAGCAGTGATAGCGGGAGGGGTCGAGATACGCAGTATTTT
cdr3_aa: CASSDSGRGRDTQYF
d_call: TRBD2
cdr3_length: 15
v_call: TRBV6-1
clone_size: -
j_call: TRBJ2-3

cdr3_nt: TGTGCCAGCTCACCGATTGGGACAGGGATGAATAACTATGGCTACACCTTC
cdr3_aa: CASSPIGTGMNNYGYTF
d_call: TRBD1
cdr3_length: 17
v_call: TRBV18
clone_size: -
j_call: TRBJ1-2

cdr3_nt: TGCGCCAGCAGCTTGGAGTACAGCCCAAACACCGGGGAGCTGTTTTTT
cdr3_aa: CASSLEYSPNTGELFF
d_call: -
cdr3_length: 16
v_call: TRBV5-1
clone_size: -
j_call: TRBJ2-2

cdr3_nt: TGTGCCAGCAGCTTCCTACAGGGGAACGGGCAAGAGACCCAGTACTTC
cdr3_aa: CASSFLQGNGQETQYF
d_call: TRBD1
cdr3_length: 16
v_call: TRBV13
clone_size: -
j_call: TRBJ2-5

cdr3_nt: TGTGCCAGCAGCCCCGGGTCGGGGAGGGACACCGGGGAGCTGTTTTTT
cdr3_aa: CASSPGSGRDTGELFF
d_call: TRBD2
cdr3_length: 16
v_call: TRBV27
clone_size: -
j_call: TRBJ2-2

cdr3_nt: TGTGCCAGCAGCTTAGGGCGACCCGGGACAGGGAAAACTAATGAAAAACTGTTTTTT
cdr3_aa: CASSLGRPGTGKTNEKLFF
d_call: TRBD1
cdr3_length: 19
v_call: TRBV7-2
clone_size: -
j_call: TRBJ1-4

cdr3_nt: TGTGCCAGCAGCTTGGACCCAACAGGGCAGAGAGGAAACACCATATATTTT
cdr3_aa: CASSLDPTGQRGNTIYF
d_call: -
cdr3_length: 17
v_call: TRBV5-4
clone_size: -
j_call: TRBJ1-3

cdr3_nt: TGTGCCAGCAGCGTAGCGGGGGGCCTCTCCTACGAGCAGTACTTC
cdr3_aa: CASSVAGGLSYEQYF
d_call: TRBD2
cdr3_length: 15
v_call: TRBV7-3
clone_size: few
j_call: TRBJ2-7

cdr3_nt: TGTGCCAGCAGTACCACTTGGTGGGGGGGCGAAGCTTTCTTT
cdr3_aa: CASSTTWWGGEAFF
d_call: -
cdr3_length: 14
v_call: TRBV27
clone_size: -
j_call: TRBJ1-1

cdr3_nt: TGTGCCAGTAGCTGGATGGTAGCGGGAGGTAGCTCTGGGGCCAACGTCCTGACTTTC
cdr3_aa: CASSWMVAGGSSGANVLTF
d_call: TRBD2
cdr3_length: 19
v_call: TRBV19
clone_size: -
j_call: TRBJ2-6

cdr3_nt: TGTGCCAGCAGCTTTGCTCGACAGGGGAAGACCTACGAGCAGTACTTC
cdr3_aa: CASSFARQGKTYEQYF
d_call: TRBD1
cdr3_length: 16
v_call: TRBV11-2
clone_size: -
j_call: TRBJ2-7

cdr3_nt: TGTGCCTGGAGTGTATCTAGGGGACTGCTCTACAATGAGCAGTTCTTC
cdr3_aa: CAWSVSRGLLYNEQFF
d_call: -
cdr3_length: 16
v_call: TRBV30
clone_size: -
j_call: TRBJ2-1

cdr3_nt: TGTGCCAGCAGCCGGGACAGGAACACTGAAGCTTTCTTT
cdr3_aa: CASSRDRNTEAFF
d_call: TRBD1
cdr3_length: 13
v_call: TRBV16
clone_size: once
j_call: TRBJ1-1

cdr3_nt: TGCGCCAGCAGCCAAGGTACAGGCGCAGCCTATGGCTACACCTTC
cdr3_aa: CASSQGTGAAYGYTF
d_call: -
cdr3_length: 15
v_call: TRBV4-1
clone_size: -
j_call: TRBJ1-2

cdr3_nt: TGCGCCAGCAGCCCTAACGGTTTTATTCAGTACTTC
cdr3_aa: CASSPNGFIQYF
d_call: -
cdr3_length: 12
v_call: TRBV4-3
clone_size: -
j_call: TRBJ2-4

cdr3_nt: TGTGCCTGGAGTGTAAAAGGGCGACTAGCGGGAGAGAGTCGCGAGCAGTACTTC
cdr3_aa: CAWSVKGRLAGESREQYF
d_call: TRBD2
cdr3_length: 18
v_call: TRBV30
clone_size: -
j_call: TRBJ2-7

cdr3_nt: TGTGCCAGCAGTTATTCACAGAGTTATTATAATTCACCCCTCCACTTT
cdr3_aa: CASSYSQSYYNSPLHF
d_call: -
cdr3_length: 16
v_call: TRBV6-5
clone_size: -
j_call: TRBJ1-6

cdr3_nt: TGCGCCAGCAGTGAACTAGCGGGTTTAGGTAATGAGCAGTTCTTC
cdr3_aa: CASSELAGLGNEQFF
d_call: TRBD2
cdr3_length: 15
v_call: TRBV10-2
clone_size: few
j_call: TRBJ2-1